Reported below is one T cell receptor (beta chain). Its specificity is not known. This table comes from immunoSEQ multiplex PCR, and its TCRdb copy is limited to in-frame clones, with some not included. Of some 100,000 clones in the sample, 90% to 95% are singletons; the top ten hold just under 2%. The time point denotes: cycle 4 day 1 (C4D1), after more than five weeks of nivolumab. Each patient experienced a relapse that followed autologous stem cell transplantation, and brentuximab vedotin exposure varied. The CDR3 consists of 16 residues. CDR1 is SGHTA, CDR2 FQGNSA, per germline. V lost 5 bases and J 0 bases, leaving 16 bases between the germline ends. The source of the sample is a study of PD-1 blockade in classical Hodgkin lymphoma. Study background: It was nivolumab at 3 mg/kg, given intravenously every 2 weeks, that patients received. The study's findings and limits: Relapsed/refractory patients reportedly had the lowest baseline TCR diversity, below newly diagnosed patients, who were below healthy donors. By C4D1 there was a significant rise in CD4+ TCR diversity but not in CD8+ TCR diversity. Why the repertoires differ is still unclear, perhaps disease activity or prior therapy.

The chain couples TRBV7-2 to TRBJ1-1; D uncertain. Material: peripheral blood mononuclear cells (PBMCs), obtained before the fourth cycle of nivolumab. The sequence came from a human donor with classical Hodgkin lymphoma. DNA for the CDR3: TGTGCCAGCAGCCCATACACCTCCCTCTTGAACACTGAAGCTTTCTTT. Translating it yields CASSPYTSLLNTEAFF.